These 5 T cell receptor beta chains originate from one sample sequenced in a study of blood T cells in healthy people across ages. Combining a sample-barcoded 5' primer with a J-beta primer mix, a second PCR ran for roughly 7 to 11 cycles. MiXCR, run by TCRdb on the 5' RACE reads, gives a single entry per CDR3 protein. The sample has over 600,000 distinct CDR3 sequences, approximately 40% seen once. Sequencing input: blood. These receptors came from a man older than 75 in good health.

The chain uses TRBV12-3 or TRBV12-4 and TRBJ1-2, with 7 bases matching TRBD1. The CDR3 is 13 amino acids. V trimming: 6 bases; J trimming: 8 bases; junction bases outside the gene matches: 9. DNA of the CDR3: TGTGCCAGCAGACAGACAGGGCTCGGAGGCTACACCTTC. This encodes CASRQTGLGGYTF.

The CDR3, as DNA: TGCAGTGCCCTGGGAGCGGGAGGGCTCTTAAACAATGAGCAGTTCTTC. Its translation: CSALGAGGLLNNEQFF. V and J are TRBV20-1 and TRBJ2-1, with TRBD2 matching 10 bases. The junction had 13 bases not matched to a gene; V was cut back by 6 bases and J by 5 bases. CDR3 length: 16 residues. Germline V gene data show CDR1 as DFQATT and CDR2 as SNEGSKA (reference sequence).

The table lists this clonotype with a few counts. This chain connects TRBV10-1 to TRBJ2-5; 14 bases fit TRBD2. Germline V lookup: CDR1 WNHNN, CDR2 SYGVQD (reference sequence). CDR3 length: 21 residues. V was pared by 3 bases and J by 3 bases, with 18 bases of the junction left unmatched. The CDR3 loop is CASSEIPGLAGDPRPKETQYF. CDR3 DNA sequence: TGCGCCAGCAGTGAAATACCGGGACTAGCGGGGGACCCAAGACCGAAAGAGACCCAGTACTTC.

This sequence joins TRBV12-3 or TRBV12-4 and TRBJ2-7; D is perhaps TRBD2 (5 bases). With 2 bases removed from V and 2 bases from J, the gap between germline ends came to 10 bases. This CDR3 comprises 14 residues. In nucleotides, the CDR3 is TGTGCCAGCAGTTTAATTCCGGGGACCTACGAGCAGTACTTC. As protein: CASSLIPGTYEQYF.

The chain recombines TRBV9 with TRBJ2-1, with 9 bases identical to TRBD2. V shed 0 bases, J shed 6 bases, and the junction held 7 bases outside the gene matches. The CDR3 has 16 residues. The germline gives CDR1 SGDLS, CDR2 YYNGEE. DNA of the CDR3: TGTGCCAGCAGCGTAGATGGGCGGGGGGGTTCCAATGAGCAGTTCTTC. Its protein product is CASSVDGRGGSNEQFF.